Sequencing of this T cell receptor beta chain was carried out in a study of post-analysis software for immune sequencing data. Study in general: Several disease courses (relapsing-remitting, secondary progressive and progressive-relapsing) of multiple sclerosis were included.

Regarding this clonotype: What it binds is unknown.

Each TCR beta cDNA library carried unique molecular identifiers. TCRdb re-derived calls from the PCR reads in MiXCR, one entry per CDR3 protein. The sample holds roughly 800,000 distinct CDR3 sequences; more than 45% are singletons and the top ten take roughly 4.4%. CDR3 length: 12 amino acids. CDR1 MNHEY and CDR2 SVGAGI come from the germline V gene. Trimming cost V 3 bases and J 2 bases, with 4 bases left between them. Points from the study as a whole: Batch-mates among the samples co-clustered strongly by F measure. The normalized Chao1 diversity of multiple sclerosis patients was significantly lower than that of controls. Controls showed lower frequencies than patients for roughly five TRBV segments, and TRBV5-6, TRBV5-1 and TRBV20-1 were among these.

This clonotype was sampled from a girl aged 10 to 17 with multiple sclerosis. The sample was blood. This chain uses TRBV6-5 with TRBJ2-5; D call uncertain. The CDR3 nucleotides are TGTGCCAGCAGTTATGGTCAAGAGACCCAGTACTTC. This encodes CASSYGQETQYF.